This T cell receptor beta chain came from a study of T cell responses to AZD1222 COVID-19 vaccine. This CDR3 contains 12 residues. Between the trimmed V and J ends, which lost 3 bases and 5 bases, there was a span of 9 bases. CDR1 and CDR2 from the germline V gene are SGHRS and YFSETQ. The table came from immunoSEQ multiplex PCR; TCRdb's copy has only in-frame clones and leaves some out. The sample carries about 180,000 clones, around 93% recorded once. A remark on this clone: Its antigen remains unknown.

Points from the study as a whole: Only after the peak T cell response were repertoires sampled. Donor demographics were predominantly white British with a female majority; clonal diversity may be underestimated. Increases in Spike-specific TCR breadth and depth were seen after two AZD1222 doses.

The receptor comes from an adult who received the MenACWY meningococcal vaccine as a control. V usage is TRBV5-1 and J usage is TRBJ2-7, with a tentative D call TRBD2 (5 bases). The sample in question was peripheral blood, obtained 28 days after the second dose of the MenACWY control vaccine. CDR3 sequence: CASSSGFNEQYF. The CDR3, as DNA: TGCGCCAGCAGCTCGGGGTTTAACGAGCAGTACTTC.